The 7 T cell receptor beta chains in this list originate from one sample, sequenced in a study of T cell responses to AZD1222 COVID-19 vaccine. The table came from immunoSEQ multiplex PCR; TCRdb's copy has only in-frame clones and leaves some out. The table shows 75,000 to 90,000 clones, with roughly 90% occurring only once. The material was peripheral blood, obtained on day 0 of AZD1222 vaccination. These receptors were collected from an adult in good health.

The chain couples TRBV6-5 to TRBJ2-5, with a tentative D call TRBD2 (5 bases). CDR3 length: 16 amino acids. Trimming stripped 2 bases from V and 5 bases from J, with 18 bases between. CDR1 and CDR2 from the germline V gene are MNHEY and SVGAGI. The CDR3, as DNA: TGTGCCAGCAGTTACGGGCGGGCATACACTGAGGAGACCCAGTACTTC. Amino acid sequence: CASSYGRAYTEETQYF.

This chain uses TRBV15 with TRBJ1-5; D is ambiguous. V lost 0 bases, J lost 12 bases, and 12 bases lay in between. This CDR3 has 13 amino acids. Looked up from germline, CDR1 is LNHNV and CDR2 is YYDKDF (reference sequence). This CDR3 is CATSRDRIKGQHF. The CDR3 region has the DNA TGTGCCACCAGCAGAGATCGGATAAAGGGCCAGCATTTT.

The chain employs TRBV10-2 and TRBJ2-3; 10 bases line up with TRBD2. Unmatched junction bases numbered 3, after V lost 3 bases and J lost 6 bases. The V gene's germline CDR1 is WSHSY and CDR2 SAAADI. The CDR3 covers 14 residues. CDR3 coding DNA: TGCGCCAGCAGTGAAGCGGGGGGGCAGGATACGCAGTATTTT. Residues: CASSEAGGQDTQYF.

This chain joins TRBV27 and TRBJ1-2; TRBD1 aligns across 7 bases. V gave up 4 bases and J gave up 4 bases; unmatched junction bases: 6. Looked up from germline, CDR1 is MNHEY and CDR2 is SMNVEV (reference sequence). The length of the CDR3 is 14 residues. Here the CDR3 DNA reads TGTGCCAGCAGTTCCGGGACAGAGCTCTATGGCTACACCTTC. Translation gives CASSSGTELYGYTF.

V gene TRBV19 combines with J gene TRBJ2-3; TRBD1 matches at 11 bases. Germline V gives CDR1 LNHDA, CDR2 SQIVND (reference sequence). The V gene end was trimmed by 7 bases and the J gene end by 6 bases; junction bases not matched to a gene: 9. This CDR3 contains 15 residues. The CDR3 region is CASTTGQGEEDTQYF. The CDR3 nucleotides read TGTGCCAGTACTACGGGACAGGGGGAGGAGGATACGCAGTATTTT.

The chain couples TRBV6-6 to TRBJ1-1; D unresolved. This CDR3 spans 13 amino acids. Germline values: CDR1 MNHNY, CDR2 SVGAGI (reference sequence). Trimming removed 0 bases from V and 5 bases from J, with 7 bases in between. The DNA of the CDR3 is TGTGCCAGCAGTTACTCAAGATGGACTGAAGCTTTCTTT. It yields the protein CASSYSRWTEAFF.

The chain links TRBV5-8 to TRBJ1-2; tentatively, D is TRBD1 (5 bases). The CDR3 extends over 13 amino acids. CDR1 and CDR2 (germline): SGHTS, YDEGEE. V was cut by 4 bases and J by 4 bases, with 11 bases left in between. This CDR3 is CASSPGLLYGYTF. The CDR3 DNA is TGTGCCAGCAGCCCGGGACTGCTCTATGGCTACACCTTC.